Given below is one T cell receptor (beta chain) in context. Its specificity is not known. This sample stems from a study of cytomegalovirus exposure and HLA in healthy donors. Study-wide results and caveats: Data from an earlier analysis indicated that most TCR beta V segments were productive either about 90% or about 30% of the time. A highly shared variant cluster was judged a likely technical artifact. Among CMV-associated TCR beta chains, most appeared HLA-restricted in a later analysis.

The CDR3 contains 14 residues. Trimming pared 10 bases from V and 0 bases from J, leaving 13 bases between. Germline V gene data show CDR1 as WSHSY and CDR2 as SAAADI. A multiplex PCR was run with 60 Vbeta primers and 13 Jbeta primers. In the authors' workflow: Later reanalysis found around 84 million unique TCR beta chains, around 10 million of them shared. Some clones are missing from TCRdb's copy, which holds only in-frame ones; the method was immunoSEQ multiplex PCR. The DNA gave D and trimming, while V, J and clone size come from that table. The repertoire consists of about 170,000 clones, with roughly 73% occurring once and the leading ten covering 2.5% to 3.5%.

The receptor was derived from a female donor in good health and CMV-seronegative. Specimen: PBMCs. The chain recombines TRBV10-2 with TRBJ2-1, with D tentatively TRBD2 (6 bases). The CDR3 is CATQRVLSYNEQFF. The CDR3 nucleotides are TGCGCCACCCAGCGGGTCCTCTCCTACAATGAGCAGTTCTTC.